A selection of T cell receptor beta chains follows, all from one sample in a study of blood T cell repertoires in COVID-19. Assay: immunoSEQ multiplex PCR; the TCRdb copy retains only in-frame clones and omits some. The sample has about 470,000 clones, about nine tenths seen once. The sample was PBMCs or T cells enriched from blood (not recorded which). The source is a woman aged 18-30 years who had recovered from COVID-19. Both conserved end residues are part of each CDR3. D genes are given only for firm matches. For some rows the clone size is stated as once, few or many, or as a class when expanded; others skip it.

TRBJ1-5 | . | TRBD1 | TRBV4-2 | TGTGCCAGCAGCCAACCCGACAGGGAAAGTCAGCCCCAGCATTTT | CASSQPDRESQPQHF
TRBJ2-1 | once | . | TRBV29-1 | TGCAGCGTTGGGCAGGGGCCCTACAATGAGCAGTTCTTC | CSVGQGPYNEQFF
TRBJ2-7 | . | TRBD2 | TRBV6-5 | TGTGCCAGCAGTTTTGGTCTAGCGGGGGAATCCTACGAGCAGTACTTC | CASSFGLAGESYEQYF
TRBJ2-1 | . | . | TRBV11-2 | TGTGCCAGCAGCTTAGATTTCAGAACCAATGAGCAGTTCTTC | CASSLDFRTNEQFF
TRBJ1-3 | few | TRBD1 | TRBV19 | TGTGCCAGTAGTTTCACGGACAGGGCCAGCTCTGGAAACACCATATATTTT | CASSFTDRASSGNTIYF
TRBJ1-3 | . | . | TRBV30 | TGTGCCTGGAGTGTACAGTCGCAAAACACCATATATTTT | CAWSVQSQNTIYF
TRBJ1-2 | . | TRBD1 | TRBV3-1/TRBV3-2 | TGTGCCAGCAGCCAAGCACAGGGGCGGGGCTATGGCTACACCTTC | CASSQAQGRGYGYTF
TRBJ1-5 | . | . | TRBV15 | TGTGCCACCAGCAGAATTCGTCTCTCTAATCAGCCCCAGCATTTT | CATSRIRLSNQPQHF
TRBJ1-6 | . | TRBD1 | TRBV27 | TGTGCCAGCGGACAAGGACAGGAAAATTCACCCCTCCACTTT | CASGQGQENSPLHF
TRBJ2-6 | . | . | TRBV12-3/TRBV12-4 | TGTGCCAGCATGAGGTCTGGGGCCAACGTCCTGACTTTC | CASMRSGANVLTF
TRBJ1-1 | . | . | TRBV28 | TGTGCCAGCAGTTTAAGGCAGGGGAAAGCTTTCTTT | CASSLRQGKAFF
TRBJ1-2 | . | TRBD1 | TRBV5-4 | TGTGCCAGCAGCTGGGGCGAGACAGGGACCGCGGATGGCTACACCTTC | CASSWGETGTADGYTF
TRBJ2-2 | . | . | TRBV18 | TGTGCCAGCCTACGGGCAGGGGACACCGGGGAGCTGTTTTTT | CASLRAGDTGELFF
TRBJ2-7 | . | TRBD1 | TRBV4-2 | TGTGCCAGCAGCCAAGATAGGGGTGGTCAGGGGGCCCACGAGCAGTACTTC | CASSQDRGGQGAHEQYF
TRBJ2-5 | . | . | TRBV6-4 | TGTGCCAGCAGTGAAGGGAGAGATGGGACCCAGTACTTC | CASSEGRDGTQYF
TRBJ1-1 | . | TRBD1 | TRBV7-6 | TGTGCCAGCAGCTCAGGGGGTGAAGCTTTCTTT | CASSSGGEAFF
TRBJ1-2 | . | . | TRBV7-2 | TGTGCCAGCAGCCGAGACAGATCCTATGGCTACACCTTC | CASSRDRSYGYTF
TRBJ1-6 | . | . | TRBV5-1 | TGCGCCAGCACCCAGGGAAGCACCTATAATTCACCCCTCCACTTT | CASTQGSTYNSPLHF
TRBJ2-5 | . | TRBD2 | TRBV19 | TGTGCCAGTAGTAGACTAGCGGGGGCCGGGGAGACCCAGTACTTC | CASSRLAGAGETQYF
TRBJ1-4 | . | . | TRBV2 | TGTGCCAGCAGTCTTTACTACGACCATGCCGCGGCCCATGCAACTAATGAAAAACTGTTTTTT | CASSLYYDHAAAHATNEKLFF
TRBJ1-5 | . | . | TRBV28 | TGTGCCAGCCGTAAGCCCGGGACATCCTTCAATCAGCCCCAGCATTTT | CASRKPGTSFNQPQHF
TRBJ2-3 | . | . | TRBV6-6 | TGTGCCAGCAGTTACCGAACGGGCACAGATACGCAGTATTTT | CASSYRTGTDTQYF
TRBJ1-4 | . | . | TRBV5-1 | TGCGCCAGCAGCCTGGAGGCGGGTAATGAAAAACTGTTTTTT | CASSLEAGNEKLFF
TRBJ1-5 | . | TRBD1 | TRBV19 | TGTGCCAGTAGTGTGGGACAGGGGCCCAATCAGCCCCAGCATTTT | CASSVGQGPNQPQHF
TRBJ2-2 | . | TRBD1 | TRBV5-6 | TGTGCCAGCGGCAAGACGGGACAGGACGGGGAGCTGTTTTTT | CASGKTGQDGELFF
TRBJ1-4 | . | TRBD1 | TRBV19 | TGTGCCACCACAGGGGGCGTGGTGGAAAAACTGTTTTTT | CATTGGVVEKLFF
TRBJ2-1 | few | TRBD1 | TRBV9 | TGTGCCAGCAGCGGGTCCCGACAGGGTGGCAATGAGCAGTTCTTC | CASSGSRQGGNEQFF
TRBJ1-1 | . | . | TRBV3-1/TRBV3-2 | TGTGCCAGCAGCCAAGAGCCCCAGGTGAACACTGAAGCTTTCTTT | CASSQEPQVNTEAFF